What follows describes a single T cell receptor beta chain. CDR3 length equals 14 residues. CDR1 is SGHTA and CDR2 is FQGTGA in the germline V gene. With V trimmed by 4 bases and J by 5 bases, 1 base remained unmatched. Assay: immunoSEQ multiplex PCR; the TCRdb copy retains only in-frame clones and omits some. The sample includes roughly 100,000 clones, less than 85% of them seen just once. The data derive from a study of PD-L1 blockade in urothelial cancer. Time point of the sample: peripheral blood 6 weeks after treatment start. The sample was PBMCs, taken around atezolizumab (anti-PD-L1) treatment. This chain joins TRBV7-3 and TRBJ2-2; 10 positions match TRBD1. This TCR came from a man between 65 and 85 years old with urothelial cancer. This CDR3 is CASSSGQGTGELFF. CDR3 bases: TGTGCCAGCAGCTCGGGACAGGGGACCGGGGAGCTGTTTTTT.